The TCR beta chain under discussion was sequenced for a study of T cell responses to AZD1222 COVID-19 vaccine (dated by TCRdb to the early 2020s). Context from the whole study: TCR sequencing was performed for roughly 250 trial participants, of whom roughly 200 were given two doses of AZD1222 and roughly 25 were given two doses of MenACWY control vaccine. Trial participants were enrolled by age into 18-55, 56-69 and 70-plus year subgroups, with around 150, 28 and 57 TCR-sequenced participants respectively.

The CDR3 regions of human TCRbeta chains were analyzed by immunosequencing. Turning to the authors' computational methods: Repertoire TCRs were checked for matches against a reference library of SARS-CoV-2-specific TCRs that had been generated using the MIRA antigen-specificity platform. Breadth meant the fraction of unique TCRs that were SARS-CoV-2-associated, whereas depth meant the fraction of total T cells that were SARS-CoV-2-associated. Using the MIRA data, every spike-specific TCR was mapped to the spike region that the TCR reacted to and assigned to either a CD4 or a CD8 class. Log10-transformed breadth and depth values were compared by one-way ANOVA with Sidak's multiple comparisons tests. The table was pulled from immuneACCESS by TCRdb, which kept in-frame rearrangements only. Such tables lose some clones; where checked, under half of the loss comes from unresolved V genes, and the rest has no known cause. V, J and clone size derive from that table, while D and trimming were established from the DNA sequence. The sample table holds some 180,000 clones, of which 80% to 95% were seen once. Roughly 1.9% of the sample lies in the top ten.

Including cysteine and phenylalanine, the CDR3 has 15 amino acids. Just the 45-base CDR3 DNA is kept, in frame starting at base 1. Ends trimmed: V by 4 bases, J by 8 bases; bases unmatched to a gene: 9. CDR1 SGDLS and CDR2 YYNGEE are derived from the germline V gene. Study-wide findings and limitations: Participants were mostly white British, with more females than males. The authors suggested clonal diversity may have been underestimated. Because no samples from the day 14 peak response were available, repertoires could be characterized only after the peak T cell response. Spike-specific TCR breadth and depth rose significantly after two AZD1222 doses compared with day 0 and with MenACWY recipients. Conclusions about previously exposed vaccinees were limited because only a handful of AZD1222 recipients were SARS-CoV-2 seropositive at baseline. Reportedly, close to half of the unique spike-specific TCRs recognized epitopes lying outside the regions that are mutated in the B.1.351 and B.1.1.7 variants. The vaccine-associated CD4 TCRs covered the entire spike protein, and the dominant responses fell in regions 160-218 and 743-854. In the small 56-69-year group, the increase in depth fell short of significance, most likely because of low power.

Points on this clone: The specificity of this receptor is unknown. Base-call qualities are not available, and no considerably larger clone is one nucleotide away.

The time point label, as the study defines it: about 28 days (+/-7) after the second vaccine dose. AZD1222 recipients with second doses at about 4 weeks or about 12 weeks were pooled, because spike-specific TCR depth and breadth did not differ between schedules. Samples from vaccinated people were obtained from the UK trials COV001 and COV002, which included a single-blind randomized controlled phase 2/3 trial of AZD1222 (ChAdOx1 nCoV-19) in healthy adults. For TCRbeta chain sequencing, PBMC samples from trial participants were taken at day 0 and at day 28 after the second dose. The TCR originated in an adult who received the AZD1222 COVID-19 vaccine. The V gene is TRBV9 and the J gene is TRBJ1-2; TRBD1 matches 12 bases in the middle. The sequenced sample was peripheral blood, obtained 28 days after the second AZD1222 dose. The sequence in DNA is TGTGCCAGCAGCCTCACGGGACAGGGGGCGGGAGGCTACACCTTC. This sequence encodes CASSLTGQGAGGYTF.